This TCR beta chain emerged from a study of T cells after yellow fever vaccination. Points from the study as a whole: Faster peaking, at day 5 versus 15, marked a secondary response that was weaker.

There are 16 residues in the CDR3. The V gene end was trimmed by 0 bases and the J gene end by 2 bases; junction bases not matched to a gene: 7. Per germline, CDR1 LGHNA and CDR2 YNFKEQ. As for this clonotype: Its antigen is still unknown.

Researchers made TCR cDNA using 5'RACE template switching, and this step added a universal primer site and UMIs. TCRdb reprocessed the 5' RACE reads via MiXCR and lists one record per CDR3 protein. Found here are 620,000 or so distinct CDR3 sequences, approximately 13% of them singletons; the top ten hold about 16%. The starting material was PBMCs, obtained on the day of the yellow fever booster vaccination. The sequence was collected from a man under 40 who received the YFV17D yellow fever vaccine. V gene TRBV4-2 combines with J gene TRBJ2-7; TRBD1 matches 7 bases. In DNA form, the CDR3 reads TGTGCCAGCAGCCAAGAGTCGGCAGGGGGACCCTACGAGCAGTACTTC. This sequence encodes CASSQESAGGPYEQYF.